Below, 14 T cell receptor beta chains from the same sample are listed, as sequenced in a study of monozygotic twins with inflammatory bowel disease. TCRdb re-called the 5' RACE reads and catalogs CDR3 proteins one per entry, DNA excluded. The listing records some 440,000 distinct CDR3 sequences. Sequencing was carried out using blood. The receptors here all came from a human donor with ulcerative colitis or Crohn's disease, or a healthy co-twin of an affected twin (not recorded which).

The rearrangement links TRBV5-4 to TRBJ2-1; TCRdb's D call of TRBD2 is untestable without DNA. CDR1 is SGHNT and CDR2 is YYREEE in the germline V gene (reference sequence). This CDR3 spans 15 amino acids. The chain's CDR3 is CASSLGTSGLNEQFF.

V usage is TRBV27 and J usage is TRBJ2-5. This CDR3 comprises 12 residues. Germline assignment: CDR1 MNHEY and CDR2 SMNVEV (reference sequence). CDR3 sequence reads: CASSPNRETQYF.

The rearrangement uses TRBV5-6 and TRBJ1-6; the D call of TRBD1 rests on TCRdb alone, since no DNA is present to check it. The CDR3 length is 17 residues. In germline, CDR1 is SGHDT, CDR2 YYEEEE. The CDR3 is CASSQIVPGQGYSPLHF.

CDR3 amino acids: CASSEREGLNEQFF. The chain is built from TRBV27 and TRBJ2-1. CDR1 and CDR2 (germline): MNHEY, SMNVEV (reference sequence). The CDR3 is made up of 14 amino acids.

The chain links TRBV18 to TRBJ2-5; TCRdb calls TRBD1, which cannot be checked without DNA. From germline, CDR1 is KGHSH and CDR2 LQKENI. This CDR3 has 13 residues. Here the CDR3 reads CASSAQTTETQYF.

The chain joins TRBV11-2 to TRBJ1-1. Germline V gives CDR1 SGHAT, CDR2 FQNNGV. CDR3 length equals 16 residues. The CDR3 loop reads CASSRPASRTNTEAFF.

This chain links TRBV2 with TRBJ2-7; as DNA is missing, the TRBD2 call by TCRdb cannot be tested. CDR3 length: 14 residues. Per germline, CDR1 SNHLY and CDR2 FYNNEI. This CDR3 is CASRGSGVAYEQYF.

The chain uses TRBV18 and TRBJ2-7. The CDR3 loop spans 15 amino acids. The V gene's germline CDR1 is KGHSH and CDR2 LQKENI. The CDR3 here is CASSPGGGLSYEQYF. The whole variable domain, remainder taken from reference TRBV18 and TRBJ2-7, is NAGVMQNPRHLVRRRGQEARLRCSPMKGHSHVYWYRQLPEEGLKFMVYLQKENIIDESGMPKERFSAEFPKEGPSILRIQQVVRGDSAAYFCASSPGGGLSYEQYFGPGTRLTVT.

This sequence joins TRBV20-1 and TRBJ1-4; the D call from TCRdb, TRBD1, cannot be confirmed without DNA. Germline V gene lookup returns CDR1 DFQATT and CDR2 SNEGSKA (reference sequence). The CDR3 is made up of 17 amino acids. CDR3 protein: CSARRRPTLGDREKLFF.

J is TRBJ1-2 and V is TRBV12-3 or TRBV12-4. The CDR3 has 12 residues. The CDR3 sequence: CASSLDGYGYTF.

CDR3 sequence: CASSPPSGRASKNIQYF. V gene TRBV7-2 combines with J gene TRBJ2-4; TCRdb names TRBD2, which stays unverified in the absence of DNA. From germline, CDR1 is SGHTA and CDR2 FQGNSA. The CDR3 spans 17 residues.

The V call is TRBV14, the J call TRBJ2-5; TCRdb's D call of TRBD2 is untestable without DNA. CDR3 length: 15 amino acids. From germline, CDR1 is SGHDN and CDR2 FVKESK. CDR3 protein: CASSQPRLGKETQYF. Combining the CDR3 with reference TRBV14 and TRBJ2-5 gives the whole variable domain EAGVTQFPSHSVIEKGQTVTLRCDPISGHDNLYWYRRVMGKEIKFLLHFVKESKQDESGMPNNRFLAERTGGTYSTLKVQPAELEDSGVYFCASSQPRLGKETQYFGPGTRLLVL.

The chain has TRBV19 and TRBJ2-5. This CDR3 is built from 12 residues. CDR1 LNHDA and CDR2 SQIVND come from the germline V gene (reference sequence). CDR3: CASSGTSETQYF.

The chain couples TRBV29-1 to TRBJ2-1; TCRdb indicates TRBD2, and absent DNA this call remains unverified. Germline CDR1 is SQVTM and CDR2 is ANQGSEA. This CDR3 comprises 14 residues. CDR3 region: CSVEGLAGDLEQFF.